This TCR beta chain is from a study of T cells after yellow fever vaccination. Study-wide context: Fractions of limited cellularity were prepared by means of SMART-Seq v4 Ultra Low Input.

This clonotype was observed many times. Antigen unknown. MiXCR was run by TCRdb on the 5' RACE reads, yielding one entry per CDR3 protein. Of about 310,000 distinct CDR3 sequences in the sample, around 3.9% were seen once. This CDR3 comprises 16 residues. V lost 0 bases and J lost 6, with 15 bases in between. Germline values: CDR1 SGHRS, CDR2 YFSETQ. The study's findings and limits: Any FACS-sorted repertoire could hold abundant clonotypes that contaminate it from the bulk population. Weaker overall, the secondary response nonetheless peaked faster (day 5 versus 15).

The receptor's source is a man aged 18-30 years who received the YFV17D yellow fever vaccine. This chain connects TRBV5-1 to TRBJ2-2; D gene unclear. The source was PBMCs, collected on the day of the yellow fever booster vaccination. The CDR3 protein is CASSLAPADVAGELFF. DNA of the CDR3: TGCGCCAGCAGCTTGGCACCCGCGGACGTCGCCGGGGAGCTGTTTTTT. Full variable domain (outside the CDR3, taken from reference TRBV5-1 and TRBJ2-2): KAGVTQTPRYLIKTRGQQVTLSCSPISGHRSVSWYQQTPGQGLQFLFEYFSETQRNKGNFPGRFSGRQFSNSRSEMNVSTLELGDSALYLCASSLAPADVAGELFFGEGSRLTVL.